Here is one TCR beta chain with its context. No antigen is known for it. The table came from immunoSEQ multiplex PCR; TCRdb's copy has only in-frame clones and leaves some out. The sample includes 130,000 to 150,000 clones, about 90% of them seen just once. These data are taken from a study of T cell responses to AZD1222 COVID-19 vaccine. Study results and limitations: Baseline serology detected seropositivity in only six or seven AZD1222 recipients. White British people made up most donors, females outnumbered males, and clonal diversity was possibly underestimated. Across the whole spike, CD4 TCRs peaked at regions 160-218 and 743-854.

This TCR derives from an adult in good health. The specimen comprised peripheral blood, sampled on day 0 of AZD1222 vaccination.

The CDR3 loop reads CASSLAGTSGYEQYF. The CDR3 DNA sequence: TGTGCCAGCAGCTTAGCCGGGACTAGCGGCTACGAGCAGTACTTC. The V gene is TRBV7-6, the J gene TRBJ2-7; TRBD2 matches 11 bases. Germline lookup yields CDR1 SGHVS and CDR2 FNYEAQ. Trimming at V came to 0 bases and at J to 3 bases, leaving 1 base not matched to a gene. The CDR3 totals 15 residues.